A single sample gave rise to the 16 T cell receptor beta chains below, sequenced in a study of cytomegalovirus exposure and HLA in healthy donors. It was with 60 Vbeta and 13 Jbeta primers that the PCR ran. Measured with immunoSEQ multiplex PCR; TCRdb has only the in-frame clones, and not every one. The repertoire has approximately 130,000 clones, around 80% of them found once; the top ten carry less than 3.5%. Material for sequencing was PBMCs. These TCRs come from a man over 45 in good health and CMV-seronegative.

The genes are TRBV7-2 and TRBJ1-1, with 7 nucleotides matching TRBD1. CDR3 length equals 15 residues. Germline lookup yields CDR1 SGHTA and CDR2 FQGNSA. J gave up 3 bases and V 5 bases, and 9 bases lay outside the gene matches. The DNA for the CDR3 is TGTGCCAGCAGCCAGGGGGTGGTTGTGTACACTGAAGCTTTCTTT. Amino acid sequence: CASSQGVVVYTEAFF.

V and J are TRBV4-2 and TRBJ2-2; D ambiguous. The germline CDR1 and CDR2 sequences are LGHNA and YNFKEQ. V lost 0 bases to trimming and J lost 1 base, with 15 bases between them. The CDR3 loop spans 18 amino acids. The CDR3 sequence is CASSQEPSGAQNTGELFF. In DNA, the CDR3 is TGTGCCAGCAGCCAAGAACCCTCCGGAGCGCAGAACACCGGGGAGCTGTTTTTT.

The chain recombines TRBV18 with TRBJ2-7; maybe TRBD1 (6 bases). Germline CDR1 is KGHSH and CDR2 is LQKENI. The V end lost 0 bases, the J end lost 5 bases, and 11 bases lay between the germline ends. The CDR3 loop spans 14 amino acids. The CDR3: CASSPPSGDNEQYF. The CDR3 nucleotides read TGTGCCAGCTCACCACCATCAGGGGATAACGAGCAGTACTTC.

This clone was counted a few times. The chain recombines TRBV9 with TRBJ1-2; D remains ambiguous. The germline V gene encodes CDR1 SGDLS and CDR2 YYNGEE. This CDR3 has 14 residues. V was cut by 1 base and J by 3 bases, with 10 bases left in between. CDR3 loop: CASSVRRLDYGYTF. The CDR3, as DNA: TGTGCCAGCAGCGTACGCAGGTTGGACTATGGCTACACCTTC.

This clone appeared a few times. The genes are TRBV6-1 and TRBJ1-1, with 7 bases matching TRBD1. The CDR3 loop spans 13 amino acids. Trimming took 6 bases from V and 7 from J; bases not matched to a gene: 8. Germline V gene sequence: CDR1 MNHNS, CDR2 SASEGT. CDR3 coding DNA: TGTGCCAGCAGAGAGCAACGGGACAGTGAAGCTTTCTTT. Residues: CASREQRDSEAFF.

Only one count was recorded for this clone. V usage is TRBV30 and J usage is TRBJ1-3, with 9 nucleotides matching TRBD1. Germline loops: CDR1 GTSNPN, CDR2 SVGIG (reference sequence). The CDR3 sequence is 15 residues long. The trim removed 4 bases at V and 1 base at J, leaving 5 bases unmatched. As DNA, the CDR3 is TGTGCCTGGACAGGACAGGGGCTGTCTGGAAACACCATATATTTT. This gives the protein CAWTGQGLSGNTIYF.

The sample holds one count of this clone. The rearrangement joins TRBV9 to TRBJ2-3; 10 bases are a match to TRBD1. Per germline, CDR1 SGDLS and CDR2 YYNGEE. The CDR3 length is 17 residues. Unmatched junction bases numbered 9, after V lost 0 bases and J lost 5 bases. CDR3 residues: CASSVGRGTGEVDTQYF. CDR3 DNA sequence: TGTGCCAGCAGCGTAGGGAGGGGGACAGGGGAGGTAGATACGCAGTATTTT.

The chain recombines TRBV7-9 with TRBJ1-2, with 8 bases matching TRBD1. This CDR3 is built from 18 residues. Trimming cost V 0 bases and J 2 bases; bases outside gene matches: 11. Germline V CDR1 and CDR2: SEHNR, FQNEAQ (reference sequence). The CDR3 protein is CASSLAAAGGAGNYGYTF. CDR3 in DNA: TGTGCCAGCAGCTTAGCGGCGGCAGGGGGCGCGGGGAACTATGGCTACACCTTC.

This chain joins TRBV19 and TRBJ2-1; TRBD1 aligns across 8 bases. The length of the CDR3 is 12 residues. Germline V gene data show CDR1 as LNHDA and CDR2 as SQIVND (reference sequence). The CDR3 DNA reads TGTGAAACCCGGACAGGGAACAATGAGCAGTTCTTC. Translated, it gives CETRTGNNEQFF.

The chain carries TRBV6-5 and TRBJ1-2, with TRBD1 matching over 8 bases. With 6 bases clipped from V and 7 bases from J, the junction kept 7 bases outside the gene matches. Germline CDR1 and CDR2: MNHEY and SVGAGI. The CDR3 has 13 amino acids. CDR3 region: CASRNPGGGGYTF. The DNA for the CDR3 is TGTGCCAGCAGGAACCCAGGGGGCGGTGGCTACACCTTC.

V is TRBV20-1 and J is TRBJ1-2; D is uncertain. Per the germline V gene, CDR1 is DFQATT and CDR2 is SNEGSKA (reference sequence). This CDR3 has 11 residues. Trimming cost V 6 bases and J 5 bases, with 10 bases left between them. Here the CDR3 reads CSAWREYGYTF. The CDR3 DNA follows: TGCAGTGCCTGGAGGGAGTATGGCTACACCTTC.

This chain links TRBV30 with TRBJ1-2, with D possibly TRBD1 on 5 matching bases. Germline lookup yields CDR1 GTSNPN and CDR2 SVGIG (reference sequence). The CDR3 runs 13 residues. Trimming took 5 bases from V and 4 from J, leaving 14 bases between them. CDR3 sequence (DNA): TGTGCCTGGTCGGTAACAGACAGCTATGGCTACACCTTC. It encodes CAWSVTDSYGYTF.

This chain connects TRBV4-2 to TRBJ2-5; D is undetermined. V was clipped by 0 bases and J by 5 bases, with 7 bases between them. Germline V gene data show CDR1 as LGHNA and CDR2 as YNFKEQ. The length of the CDR3 is 13 residues. CDR3 amino acids: CASSQENGETQYF. The CDR3 region has the DNA TGTGCCAGCAGCCAAGAAAATGGCGAGACCCAGTACTTC.

The V and J genes are TRBV5-1 and TRBJ1-6, with a tentative D call TRBD1 (5 bases). The germline V and J ends were trimmed by 2 bases and 5 bases, with 17 bases remaining between them. This CDR3 contains 17 residues. Germline CDR1 SGHRS, CDR2 YFSETQ. CDR3: CASSLASQTVNNSPLHF. Written as DNA, the CDR3 is TGCGCCAGCAGCTTAGCCTCCCAGACAGTAAATAATTCACCCCTCCACTTT. The full variable domain, with the rest looked up from reference TRBV5-1 and TRBJ1-6, is KAGVTQTPRYLIKTRGQQVTLSCSPISGHRSVSWYQQTPGQGLQFLFEYFSETQRNKGNFPGRFSGRQFSNSRSEMNVSTLELGDSALYLCASSLASQTVNNSPLHFGNGTRLTVT.

The gene calls are TRBV4-1 and TRBJ2-1; no clear D. Germline V gives CDR1 MGHRA, CDR2 YSYEKL. CDR3 size: 16 residues. V lost 1 base, J lost 5 bases, and 15 bases lay in between. The CDR3 sequence is CASSQAKGSRNNEQFF. The CDR3 DNA reads as TGCGCCAGCAGCCAAGCCAAAGGTTCGCGGAACAATGAGCAGTTCTTC.

V and J are TRBV6-5 and TRBJ1-1, with TRBD1 identical over 7 bases. The CDR3 contains 16 residues. CDR1 is MNHEY and CDR2 is SVGAGI in the germline V gene. The J segment lost 4 bases and the V segment lost 2 bases, leaving 10 bases of the junction unmatched. The CDR3 DNA is TGTGCCAGCAGTTACCCAGGATCAGGGGGAGGCACTGAAGCTTTCTTT. The encoded protein is CASSYPGSGGGTEAFF.